Following are 4 T cell receptor beta chains from one sample sequenced in a study of CD8+CD57+ T cells in acquired aplastic anemia (dated by TCRdb to 2017 to 2018). TCRdb names Illumina HiSeq 2000 as the instrument used. Genomic DNA was used as template for profiling of TCR beta VDJ combinations and CDR3 sequences. TCRdb took the public reads, trimmed them with fastp at Q25, ran MiXCR for clone calling and kept in-frame beta chains. Rows merge per CDR3 protein into single entries with the most common DNA and genes. Present in this sample are about 180,000 distinct CDR3 sequences, approximately 48% of which were seen just once. The ten largest clonotypes hold about 1.8% of the sample. Patients chosen for sequencing had shown expansion of CD8+CD57+ cells by flow cytometry. The sequencing input was sorted CD4+, CD8+, or CD8+CD57+ T cells (not recorded which) from PBMCs. Receptors originate from a human donor with aplastic anemia.

The chain uses TRBV10-3 and TRBJ2-7; 10 nucleotides align to TRBD1. Looked up from germline, CDR1 is ENHRY and CDR2 is SYGVKD. V dropped 11 bases and J dropped 3; count of bases not matched to a gene: 19. The CDR3 sequence is 17 residues long. Here the CDR3 reads CAASLGQGQGRGYEQYF. CDR3 nucleotide sequence: TGTGCCGCCTCCTTAGGCCAGGGACAGGGGAGAGGCTACGAGCAGTACTTC.

This clonotype occurred many times. J is TRBJ1-2 and V is TRBV5-1; D perhaps matches TRBD1 (6 bases). The germline V gene encodes CDR1 SGHRS and CDR2 YFSETQ. The V gene lost 7 bases and the J gene lost 10 bases, with 20 bases spanning the gap. The CDR3 is 13 amino acids. The CDR3 nucleotides are TGCGCCAGCGGAAGTACAGGGATACGTGACTACACCTTC. This translates into CASGSTGIRDYTF.

This clonotype was counted many times. The chain has TRBV5-5 and TRBJ2-6; D might be TRBD1 (6 bases). The length of the CDR3 is 17 residues. V shed 3 bases and J shed 3 bases, with 16 bases lying between them. The germline gives CDR1 SGHKS, CDR2 YYEKEE (reference sequence). CDR3 coding DNA: TGTGCCAGCAGCTACAGGGACGGATTGGGTGGGGCCAACGTCCTGACTTTC. Amino acids: CASSYRDGLGGANVLTF.

This CDR3 reads CASTGTGVHPYGYTF. Here the CDR3 DNA reads TGTGCCAGTACCGGGACAGGGGTTCATCCCTATGGCTACACCTTC. This chain uses TRBV19 with TRBJ1-2; 10 bases are shared with TRBD1. With V trimmed by 7 bases and J by 4 bases, 9 bases remained unmatched. The CDR3 covers 15 residues. Germline values: CDR1 LNHDA, CDR2 SQIVND (reference sequence).